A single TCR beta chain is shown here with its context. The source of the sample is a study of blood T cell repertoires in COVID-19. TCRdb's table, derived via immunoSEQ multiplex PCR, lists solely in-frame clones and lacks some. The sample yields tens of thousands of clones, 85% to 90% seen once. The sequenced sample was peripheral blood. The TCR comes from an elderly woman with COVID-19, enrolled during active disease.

CDR3 in amino acids: CASSELAASYGYTF. The DNA of the CDR3 is TGTGCCAGCAGTGAATTGGCCGCCAGCTATGGCTACACCTTC. The rearrangement joins TRBV2 to TRBJ1-2; D is uncertain. Germline V gene data show CDR1 as SNHLY and CDR2 as FYNNEI. Trimming left V 2 bases short and J 4 bases short, with 11 bases between. The CDR3 contains 14 residues.